The 5 T cell receptor beta chains presented below share a single source sample, sequenced in a study of T-cell memory formation after mild COVID-19. TCRdb itself ran the 5' RACE reads through MiXCR, one entry per CDR3 protein. The sample holds around 450,000 distinct CDR3 sequences, 20% seen once. Sequenced material: PBMCs or a T cell subset sorted from them (not recorded which). Receptors originate from an adult woman who had mild COVID-19 (a few samples of this study predate the infection). Cell type and time point are not known.

The chain combines TRBV7-9 with TRBJ2-3; TRBD2 matches 9 bases. The CDR3 contains 16 residues. J lost 0 bases, V lost 4 bases, and 5 bases had no gene match. Germline assignment: CDR1 SEHNR and CDR2 FQNEAQ (reference sequence). CDR3 sequence: CASSSLAGPSTDTQYF. In nucleotides, the CDR3 is TGTGCCAGCAGCTCTCTAGCGGGGCCTAGCACAGATACGCAGTATTTT.

The chain recombines TRBV20-1 with TRBJ1-4; 9 nucleotides agree with TRBD1. The CDR3 spans 15 residues. After removal of 3 bases from V and 3 bases from J, the junction contained 5 bases not matched to a gene. The germline CDR1 and CDR2 sequences are DFQATT and SNEGSKA (reference sequence). CDR3 nucleotides: TGCAGTGCTAGGAAGGGGACAGGGTCTAATGAAAAACTGTTTTTT. Translated, it gives CSARKGTGSNEKLFF.

The V and J genes are TRBV24-1 and TRBJ2-1; 7 positions match TRBD2. V was pared by 9 bases and J by 5 bases, with 3 bases of the junction left unmatched. The CDR3 consists of 12 residues. The V gene's germline CDR1 is KGHDR and CDR2 SFDVKD. CDR3 in amino acids: CATGGRDNEQFF. CDR3 nucleotides: TGTGCCACCGGTGGGAGGGACAATGAGCAGTTCTTC.

The chain employs TRBV5-1 and TRBJ1-1; 10 nucleotides match TRBD1. This CDR3 region has 13 residues. V shed 7 bases, J shed 8 bases, and the junction held 8 bases outside the gene matches. The germline V gene has CDR1 SGHRS and CDR2 YFSETQ. The CDR3: CASVSGTGEEAFF. The CDR3 DNA sequence: TGCGCCAGCGTCTCCGGGACAGGGGAAGAAGCTTTCTTT.

As regards this clonotype: A read error may produce the germline difference seen at one junction end. This sequence joins TRBV20-1 and TRBJ2-7, with a weak D call TRBD1 (6 bases). Germline V gene sequence: CDR1 DFQATT, CDR2 SNEGSKA (reference sequence). The CDR3 extends over 14 amino acids. CDR3 coding DNA: TGCAGTGCTAGAGAGCCGGGACACTCCAACGAGCAGTACTTC. Encoded protein: CSAREPGHSNEQYF.